This T cell receptor beta chain was captured by sequencing in a study of T cell repertoires in cytomegalovirus infection. Study findings and constraints: The cumulative frequency of public TCR beta families distinguished individuals who carried CMV together with the relevant HLA. Clonotype analysis showed dominance of the ex vivo response by HLA-C-restricted CMV-specific TCR beta clonotypes.

From the reads, TCRdb called clonotypes with MiXCR, one entry per CDR3 protein. The table has 400,000 to 550,000 distinct CDR3 sequences, roughly 10% seen once. Many counts were recorded for this clonotype. The antigen is undetermined. The CDR3 loop spans 19 amino acids. Germline V lookup: CDR1 SGHRS, CDR2 YFSETQ. Trimming removed 0 bases at V and 3 bases at J, with 21 bases between. Specimen: PBMCs. This sequence originates from a human donor in good health (CMV status not recorded). Some clones in this sample may be carry-over from other donors' samples. V is TRBV5-1 and J is TRBJ2-2; the D gene is possibly TRBD2 (6 bases). The chain's CDR3 is CASSLERGQLSGDTGELFF. CDR3 bases: TGCGCCAGCAGCTTGGAAAGGGGTCAGCTTAGCGGCGACACCGGGGAGCTGTTTTTT.